This record concerns one T cell receptor beta chain sequence. Its antigen is not identified. An end of the junction differs from the germline gene, which may be a read error. Germline CDR1 is SGHAT and CDR2 is FQNNGV. The CDR3 runs to 15 residues. The template, approximately 500 ng total RNA, yielded TCR beta cDNA made with a constant-region primer. Three-round nested multiplex PCR performed with slightly modified ARM-PCR produced the TCR beta libraries. The first two PCR rounds used TRBV1-TRBV30 forward primers with a C-beta reverse primer, about 10 cycles each. Each CDR3 protein is one row after TCRdb ran MiXCR on the multiplex PCR reads. The top ten hold about 6% of the sample, which has 330,000 or so distinct CDR3 sequences, 65% seen once. The data were taken from a study of tumor-infiltrating lymphocytes in primary liver carcinoma. Study-wide context: Read depth, roughly 3.65 to 7.5 million productive TCRbeta reads, did not differ significantly between tissues. Study-wide findings and caveats: Being bulk and unsorted, samples allowed no CD4+ and CD8+ repertoire comparison. Tumor-adjacent and tumor-blood pairs displayed less overlap than did pairs of tumor regions.

Both blood RNA, taken from unsorted whole blood, and germline DNA were extracted. Collected before surgery were four milliliters of peripheral blood. The chain joins TRBV11-2 to TRBJ2-2; D possibly corresponds to TRBD1 (6 bases). The TCR sequence derives from a man between 40 and 49 years old with primary liver carcinoma and hepatitis B virus infection. The sequenced sample consisted of peripheral blood. The CDR3 DNA reads TGTGTCAGCAGCTTTAGTCGACAGGTTGCCGGGGAGCTGCTTTTT. Translated, it gives CVSSFSRQVAGELLF.